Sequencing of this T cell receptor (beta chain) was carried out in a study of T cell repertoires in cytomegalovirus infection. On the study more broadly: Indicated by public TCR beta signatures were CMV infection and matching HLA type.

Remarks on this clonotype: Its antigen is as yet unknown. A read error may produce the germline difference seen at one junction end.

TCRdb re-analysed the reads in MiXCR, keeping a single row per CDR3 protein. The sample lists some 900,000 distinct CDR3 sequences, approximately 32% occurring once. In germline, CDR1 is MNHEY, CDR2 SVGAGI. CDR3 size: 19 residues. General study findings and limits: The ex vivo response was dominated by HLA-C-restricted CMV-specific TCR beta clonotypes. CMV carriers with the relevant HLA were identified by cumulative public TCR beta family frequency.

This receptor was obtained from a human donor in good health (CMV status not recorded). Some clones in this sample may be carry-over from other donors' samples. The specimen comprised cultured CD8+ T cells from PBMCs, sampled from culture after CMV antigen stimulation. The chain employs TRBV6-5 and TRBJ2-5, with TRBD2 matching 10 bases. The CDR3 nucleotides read TGTGCCACCAGTTACGCAATTGATAGCGGGGGGCAAATCCAAGAGACCCAGTACTTC. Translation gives CATSYAIDSGGQIQETQYF.